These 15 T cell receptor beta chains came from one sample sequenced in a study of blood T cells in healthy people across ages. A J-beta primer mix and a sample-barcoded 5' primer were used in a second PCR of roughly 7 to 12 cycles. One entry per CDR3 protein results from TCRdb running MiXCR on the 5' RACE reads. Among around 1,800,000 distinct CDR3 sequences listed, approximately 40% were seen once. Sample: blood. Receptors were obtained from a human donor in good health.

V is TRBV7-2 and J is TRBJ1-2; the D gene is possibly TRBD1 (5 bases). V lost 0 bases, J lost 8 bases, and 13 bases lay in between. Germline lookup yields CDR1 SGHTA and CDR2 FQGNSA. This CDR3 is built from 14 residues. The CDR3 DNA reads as TGTGCCAGCAGCTTAGCGTGGCAAGGGGCGGGCTACACCTTC. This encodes CASSLAWQGAGYTF.

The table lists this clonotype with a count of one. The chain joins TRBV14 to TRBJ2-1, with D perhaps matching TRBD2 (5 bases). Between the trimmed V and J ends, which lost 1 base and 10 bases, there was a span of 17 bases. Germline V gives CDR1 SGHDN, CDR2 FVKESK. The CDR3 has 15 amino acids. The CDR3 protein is CASSQVSGHLGEQFF. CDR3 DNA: TGTGCCAGCAGCCAAGTAAGCGGCCACCTCGGCGAGCAGTTCTTC.

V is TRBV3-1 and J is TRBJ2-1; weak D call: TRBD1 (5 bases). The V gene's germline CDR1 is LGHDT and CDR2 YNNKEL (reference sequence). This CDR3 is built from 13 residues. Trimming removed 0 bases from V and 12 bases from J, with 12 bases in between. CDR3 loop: CASSQDRGTGQFF. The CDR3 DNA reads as TGTGCCAGCAGCCAAGATAGGGGAACAGGGCAGTTCTTC.

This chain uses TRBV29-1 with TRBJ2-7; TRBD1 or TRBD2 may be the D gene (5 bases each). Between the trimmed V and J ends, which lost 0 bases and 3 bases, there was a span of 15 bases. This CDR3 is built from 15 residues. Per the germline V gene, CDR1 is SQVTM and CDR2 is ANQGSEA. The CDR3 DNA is TGCAGCGTTGAAGATGACGGGACGCTAGACTACGAGCAGTACTTC. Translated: CSVEDDGTLDYEQYF.

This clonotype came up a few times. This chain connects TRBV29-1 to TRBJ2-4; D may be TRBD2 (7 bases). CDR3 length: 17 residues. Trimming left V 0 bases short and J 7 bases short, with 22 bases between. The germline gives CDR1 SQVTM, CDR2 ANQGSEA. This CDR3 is CSVEESGGPPFNNIQYF. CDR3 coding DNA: TGCAGCGTTGAAGAGTCCGGGGGGCCCCCTTTCAACAACATTCAGTACTTC. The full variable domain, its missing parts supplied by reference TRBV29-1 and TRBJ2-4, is SAVISQKPSRDICQRGTSLTIQCQVDSQVTMMFWYRQQPGQSLTLIATANQGSEATYESGFVIDKFPISRPNLTFSTLTVSNMSPEDSSIYLCSVEESGGPPFNNIQYFGAGTRLSVL.

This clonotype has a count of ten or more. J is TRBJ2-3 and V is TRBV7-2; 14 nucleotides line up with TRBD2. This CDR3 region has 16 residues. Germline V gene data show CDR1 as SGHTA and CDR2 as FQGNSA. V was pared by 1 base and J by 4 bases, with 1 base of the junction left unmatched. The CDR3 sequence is CASSLGLAGGPDTQYF. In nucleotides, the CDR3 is TGTGCCAGCAGCTTAGGACTAGCGGGGGGGCCAGATACGCAGTATTTT.

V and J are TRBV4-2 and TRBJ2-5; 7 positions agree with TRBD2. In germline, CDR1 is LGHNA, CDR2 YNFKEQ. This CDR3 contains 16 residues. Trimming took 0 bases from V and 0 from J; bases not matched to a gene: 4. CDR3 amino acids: CASSQEVGGYQETQYF. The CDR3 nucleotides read TGTGCCAGCAGCCAAGAAGTGGGGGGGTACCAAGAGACCCAGTACTTC.

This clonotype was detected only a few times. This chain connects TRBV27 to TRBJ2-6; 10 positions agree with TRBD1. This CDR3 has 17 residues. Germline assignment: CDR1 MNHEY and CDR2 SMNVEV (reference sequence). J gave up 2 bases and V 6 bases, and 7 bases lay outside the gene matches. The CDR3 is CASRPGQGTTGANVLTF. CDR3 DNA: TGTGCCAGCAGACCGGGACAGGGGACTACTGGGGCCAACGTCCTGACTTTC.

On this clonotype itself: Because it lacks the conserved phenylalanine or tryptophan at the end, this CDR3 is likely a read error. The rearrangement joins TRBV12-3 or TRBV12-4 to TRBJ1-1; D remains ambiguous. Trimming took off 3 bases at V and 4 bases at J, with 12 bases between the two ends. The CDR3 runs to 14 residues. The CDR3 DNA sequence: TGTGCCAGCAGTTTGACACATCGAGGCACTGAAGCTTTCTGT. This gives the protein CASSLTHRGTEAFC.

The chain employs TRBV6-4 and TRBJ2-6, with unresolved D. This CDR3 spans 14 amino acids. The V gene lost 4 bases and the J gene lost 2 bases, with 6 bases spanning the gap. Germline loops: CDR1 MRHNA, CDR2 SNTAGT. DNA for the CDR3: TGTGCCAGCAGTGCCTCACCTGGGGCCAACGTCCTGACTTTC. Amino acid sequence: CASSASPGANVLTF.

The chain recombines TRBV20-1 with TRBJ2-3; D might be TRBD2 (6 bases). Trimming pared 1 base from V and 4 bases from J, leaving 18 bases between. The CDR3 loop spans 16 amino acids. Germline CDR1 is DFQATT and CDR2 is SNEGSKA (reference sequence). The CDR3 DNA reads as TGCAGTGCTAGAGCCCCCATGACTAGTGGCGCAGATACGCAGTATTTT. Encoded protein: CSARAPMTSGADTQYF.

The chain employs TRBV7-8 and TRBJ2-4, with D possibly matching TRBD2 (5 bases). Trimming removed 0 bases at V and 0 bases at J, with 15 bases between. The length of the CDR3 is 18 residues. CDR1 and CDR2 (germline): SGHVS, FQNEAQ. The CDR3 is CASSLAPRTPLAKNIQYF. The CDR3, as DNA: TGTGCCAGCAGCTTAGCGCCGAGGACTCCTCTAGCCAAAAACATTCAGTACTTC.

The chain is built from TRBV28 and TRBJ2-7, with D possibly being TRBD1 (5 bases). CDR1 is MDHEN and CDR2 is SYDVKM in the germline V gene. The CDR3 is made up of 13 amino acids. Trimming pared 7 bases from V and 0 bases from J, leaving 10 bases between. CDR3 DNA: TGTGCCAGCACCTACAGGTCCTCCTACGAGCAGTACTTC. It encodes CASTYRSSYEQYF.

As DNA, the CDR3 is TGTGCCAGCAGCCATACGAAGACAGGAAACTACGAGCAGTACTTC. It is translated as CASSHTKTGNYEQYF. V and J are TRBV7-9 and TRBJ2-7, with a tentative D call TRBD1 (6 bases). V lost 5 bases and J lost 3, with 17 bases in between. This CDR3 comprises 15 residues. The V gene's germline CDR1 is SEHNR and CDR2 FQNEAQ (reference sequence).

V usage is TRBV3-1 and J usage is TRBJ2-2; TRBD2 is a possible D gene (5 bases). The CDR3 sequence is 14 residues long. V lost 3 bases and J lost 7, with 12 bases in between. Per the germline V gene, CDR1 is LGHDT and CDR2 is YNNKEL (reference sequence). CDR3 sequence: CASSQVLGSGELFF. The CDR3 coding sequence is TGTGCCAGCAGCCAGGTTCTGGGGAGCGGGGAGCTGTTTTTT.